What follows are 17 T cell receptor beta chains derived from one specimen sequenced in a study of shared clonotypes between healthy human individuals. The table came from immunoSEQ multiplex PCR; TCRdb's copy has only in-frame clones and leaves some out. The sample carries a few hundred thousand clones, roughly 84% recorded once. Sequenced input: memory CD8+ T cells sorted from blood. Sample subset: CD45RO+ cells pooled with CCR7-negative TemRA cells. Every receptor here comes from a man between 18 and 29 years old in good health.

The genes are TRBV6-1 and TRBJ2-7; D remains unclear. Germline CDR1 MNHNS, CDR2 SASEGT. Trimming removed 3 bases from V and 7 bases from J, with 13 bases in between. This CDR3 is 13 amino acids long. CDR3 region: CASSDWPSGEQYF. The CDR3 coding sequence is TGTGCCAGCAGTGATTGGCCTTCAGGTGAGCAGTACTTC.

This clone was seen more than once but under ten times. The rearrangement links TRBV10-2 to TRBJ2-2; the D gene is possibly TRBD1 (6 bases). CDR3 length: 15 residues. Trimming took 3 bases from V and 4 from J, leaving 12 bases between them. Germline loops: CDR1 WSHSY, CDR2 SAAADI. CDR3 sequence: CASSDSGTFTGELFF. CDR3 bases: TGCGCCAGCAGTGACTCCGGGACATTCACCGGGGAGCTGTTTTTT.

The chain couples TRBV29-1 to TRBJ1-2; D is undetermined. The V end was cut by 4 bases, the J end by 6 bases, with 9 bases between. Germline V CDR1 and CDR2: SQVTM, ANQGSEA. The CDR3 contains 11 residues. DNA of the CDR3: TGCAGCGTTGTACAATCGGATGGCTACACCTTC. It is translated as CSVVQSDGYTF.

A word on this clone: Germline and junction disagree at one end, which may indicate a read error. The chain combines TRBV7-7 with TRBJ2-1; D is uncertain. The CDR3 is made up of 13 amino acids. Per the germline V gene, CDR1 is SSHAT and CDR2 is FNYEAQ (reference sequence). CDR3 in amino acids: CASSLRPRREQFF. Written as DNA, the CDR3 is TGTGCTAGCAGCTTACGGCCCCGTAGGGAGCAGTTCTTC.

The chain has TRBV4-3 and TRBJ2-1; 7 bases line up with TRBD2. The CDR3 covers 17 residues. The V segment lost 1 base and the J segment 4 bases; nucleotides outside the gene matches: 10. CDR1 is LGHNA, CDR2 YSLEER, per germline. The CDR3 nucleotides read TGCGCCAGCAGCCAAGTCGCTAGCGGAGGATTTTACAATGAGCAGTTCTTC. Translated, it gives CASSQVASGGFYNEQFF.

This rearrangement joins TRBV4-1 to TRBJ1-1, with 7 positions matching TRBD1. V trimming: 5 bases; J trimming: 4 bases; junction bases outside the gene matches: 7. This CDR3 has 14 residues. The germline V gene encodes CDR1 MGHRA and CDR2 YSYEKL. The CDR3 sequence is CASSSTAGGTEAFF. In DNA, the CDR3 is TGCGCCAGCAGCTCCACGGCAGGGGGCACTGAAGCTTTCTTT.

The chain recombines TRBV13 with TRBJ1-2, with a tentative D call TRBD1 (6 bases). CDR3 length: 16 amino acids. Looked up from germline, CDR1 is PRHDT and CDR2 is FYEKMQ (reference sequence). Trimming left V 4 bases short and J 2 bases short, with 17 bases between. The CDR3: CASSSDRFSINYGYTF. In DNA form, the CDR3 reads TGTGCCAGCAGCTCTGACAGGTTCTCCATAAACTATGGCTACACCTTC. Based on the CDR3 plus reference TRBV13 and TRBJ1-2, the full variable domain is AAGVIQSPRHLIKEKRETATLKCYPIPRHDTVYWYQQGPGQDPQFLISFYEKMQSDKGSIPDRFSAQQFSDYHSELNMSSLELGDSALYFCASSSDRFSINYGYTFGSGTRLTVV.

This chain connects TRBV18 to TRBJ1-5; 7 nucleotides line up with TRBD1. The germline V gene has CDR1 KGHSH and CDR2 LQKENI. The length of the CDR3 is 16 residues. J lost 4 bases, V lost 1 base, and 7 bases had no gene match. This CDR3 reads CASSPQGAPLNQPQHF. CDR3 sequence (DNA): TGTGCCAGCTCACCACAGGGGGCTCCGTTAAATCAGCCCCAGCATTTT.

CDR3 bases: TGCAGCGTTGAAGGGGGGGTCTACGAGCAGTACTTC. It specifies CSVEGGVYEQYF. The V call is TRBV29-1, the J call TRBJ2-7; possible D gene TRBD2, 6 bases. V lost 1 base and J lost 3, with 7 bases in between. The CDR3 consists of 12 residues. CDR1 and CDR2 from the germline V gene are SQVTM and ANQGSEA.

The chain carries TRBV27 and TRBJ2-7; D may match TRBD1 or TRBD2 (5 bases each). V lost 5 bases and J 5 bases, leaving 16 bases between the germline ends. Per germline, CDR1 MNHEY and CDR2 SMNVEV (reference sequence). The CDR3 runs 14 residues. CDR3 loop: CASSTLGEVHEQYF. CDR3 bases: TGTGCCAGCAGTACCCTGGGGGAAGTCCACGAGCAGTACTTC.

The chain is built from TRBV5-8 and TRBJ2-3; TRBD2 matches 9 bases. In germline, CDR1 is SGHTS, CDR2 YDEGEE. The CDR3 totals 17 residues. J gave up 2 bases and V 4 bases, and 11 bases lay outside the gene matches. CDR3 in DNA: TGTGCCAGCAGCCGCCTTCTGGTAGCGGGAGACACAGATACGCAGTATTTT. This encodes CASSRLLVAGDTDTQYF.

This chain uses TRBV5-8 with TRBJ1-5, with a tentative D call TRBD1 (5 bases). V gave up 2 bases and J gave up 0 bases, with 6 bases separating them. The CDR3 has 14 amino acids. In germline, CDR1 is SGHTS, CDR2 YDEGEE. CDR3 sequence reads: CASSFGGSNQPQHF. DNA for the CDR3: TGTGCCAGCAGCTTCGGGGGTAGCAATCAGCCCCAGCATTTT.

Concerning this clone: The same CDR3 is also encoded by other DNA sequences in this sample. The chain is built from TRBV7-6 and TRBJ2-2, with 15 bases fitting TRBD2. The V segment lost 5 bases and the J segment 0 bases; nucleotides outside the gene matches: 4. CDR3 length equals 18 residues. The V gene's germline CDR1 is SGHVS and CDR2 FNYEAQ. CDR3 amino acids: CASSPGLAGGPNTGELFF. The CDR3 nucleotides are TGTGCCAGCAGCCCGGGACTAGCGGGAGGCCCGAACACCGGGGAGCTGTTTTTT.

This chain links TRBV4-3 with TRBJ2-5; 9 nucleotides line up with TRBD2. Germline CDR1 reads LGHNA; CDR2 reads YSLEER. V shed 3 bases and J 3 bases; nucleotides not matched to a gene: 8. The CDR3 consists of 16 residues. Here the CDR3 reads CASSHPRLAEKETQYF. The CDR3 bases are TGCGCCAGCAGCCATCCTAGACTAGCGGAAAAAGAGACCCAGTACTTC.

This chain joins TRBV4-1 and TRBJ1-1; no clear D. Germline V gives CDR1 MGHRA, CDR2 YSYEKL. Deletions cut 0 bases from V and 1 base from J, with 9 bases between. This CDR3 comprises 15 residues. CDR3 loop: CASSQEATGNTEAFF. CDR3 DNA sequence: TGCGCCAGCAGCCAAGAGGCCACGGGGAACACTGAAGCTTTCTTT.

V is TRBV4-1 and J is TRBJ2-5; D possibly matches TRBD1 or TRBD2 (5 bases each). Germline CDR1 is MGHRA and CDR2 is YSYEKL. The V and J ends lost 0 bases and 5 bases respectively, with 16 bases between them. This CDR3 spans 16 amino acids. This CDR3 reads CASSQDSLVWGETQYF. In DNA form, the CDR3 reads TGCGCCAGCAGCCAAGATAGTTTAGTGTGGGGGGAGACCCAGTACTTC.

This chain joins TRBV28 and TRBJ2-3, with 9 bases lining up with TRBD1. Losses at the gene ends were 3 bases for V and 4 bases for J; bases not matched to a gene: 11. Germline loops: CDR1 MDHEN, CDR2 SYDVKM. The CDR3 length is 17 residues. CDR3: CASSFFPGQGSSDTQYF. Written as DNA, the CDR3 is TGTGCCAGCAGTTTCTTTCCGGGACAGGGATCCTCAGATACGCAGTATTTT.